One T cell receptor (beta chain) is described in this entry. The antigen it binds to is not known. One base away there is no much larger clone; base qualities are not given. This sample was included in a study of PD-1 blockade in classical Hodgkin lymphoma (dated by TCRdb to 2018 to 2020). Regarding the research as a whole: Nivolumab dosing was 3 mg/kg intravenously every 2 weeks, continuing until either disease progression or unacceptable toxicity. To define a peripheral blood immune signature of response to PD-1 blockade in classical Hodgkin lymphoma, the study combined TCR beta sequencing with CyTOF.

This sample's time point label indicates: cycle 2 day 1 (C2D1) of nivolumab. Every trial patient had relapsed after autologous stem cell transplantation, and cohorts A, B and C differed in prior brentuximab vedotin exposure. The trial cohort was composed of around 60 patients with relapsed/refractory classical Hodgkin lymphoma, for whom complete response, partial response or progressive disease was recorded as best overall response. Trial patients were treated with single-agent nivolumab in the multi-cohort phase II CheckMate 205 trial. An independent review committee assessed best overall response by applying the 2007 International Working Group response criteria. Trial PBMCs were collected immediately before nivolumab initiation (C1D1) and during therapy at cycle 2 day 1 and cycle 4 day 1. Peripheral blood was collected in 8 mL Vacutainer Cell Preparation Tubes, from which PBMCs were isolated by centrifugation and then cryopreserved.

The CDR3 contains 14 residues, cysteine and phenylalanine counted. Of the read, only the CDR3 DNA is kept; its 42 bases are in frame from base 1. V loses 5 bases, J loses 1 base, and the germline ends lie 8 bases apart. CDR1 and CDR2 are drawn from the germline V gene (reference sequence): MNHNY, SVGAGI. Genomic DNA was extracted with the Qiagen DNeasy kit from unsorted PBMCs and from negatively selected CD4+ and CD8+ fractions. Amplification of TCR beta CDR3 regions was done by immunoSEQ multiplex PCR with primers that anneal to V and J segments. A synthetic immune receptor repertoire was used to minimize amplification bias, and any residual bias was removed computationally once sequencing was done. In the original analysis: Custom Python scripts were used to quantify repertoire diversity as the Shannon entropy index. The unsorted, CD4+ and CD8+ repertoires were each analyzed separately, with the exception of combined analyses, where CD4+ and CD8+ sequences were merged in silico. A clone counted as expanded when the clone's frequency after treatment rose at least 2-fold relative to C1D1, and clones undetected at baseline were given a pseudocount of 0.5. Singleton clones were defined as clones with 0 or 1 copy at C1D1, and non-singleton clones were defined as clones with 2 or more copies. Clones expanded in unsorted samples were annotated as CD4+, CD8+ or unknown by matching protein sequences in sorted samples from the same patient. Wilcoxon tests were applied to paired samples to test diversity changes from C1D1 to C4D1. TCRdb carries this immuneACCESS record with in-frame sequences only. Its versions omit some clonotypes, under half of them owing to an unresolved V gene in the studies checked, with the rest unexplained. The V and J calls and clone size come from that table; D and trimming were worked out from the DNA. The sample profile shows more than 140,000 clones; 78% of them were found once. Roughly a tenth of the sample goes to the ten largest clones.

Here is what the overall study found, with its caveats: The study was limited to a single clinical trial cohort, and causes of repertoire differences, possibly disease activity or prior therapy, remained undefined. Lower diversity was observed in patients in whom nivolumab was started less than 1 year after ASCT, and these patients were excluded from later analyses so that confounding by immune reconstitution would be avoided. Baseline TCR diversity was reported to be lower in newly diagnosed patients than in healthy donors and to be lower still in relapsed/refractory patients. A significant rise by C4D1 was seen in CD4+ but not CD8+ TCR diversity (p=0.0027 vs p=0.16), with the rise being most apparent in complete responders (p=0.02). Among trial patients, those achieving complete response had baseline diversity similar to that of newly diagnosed patients, while diversity was significantly lower in partial responders and progressors.

Sequenced here: peripheral blood mononuclear cells (PBMCs), sampled before the second cycle of nivolumab. The sequence is built from TRBV6-6 and TRBJ2-2, with the D segment identity uncertain. This TCR was sampled from a human donor with classical Hodgkin lymphoma. The DNA is as follows: TGTGCCAGCAGTCCCCTATTGAACACCGGGGAGCTGTTTTTT. Its protein is CASSPLLNTGELFF.